A single sample gave rise to the 13 T cell receptor beta chains below, sequenced in a study of PD-1 and CTLA-4 blockade in melanoma (dated by TCRdb to about 2021). The library was generated by the immunoSEQ multiplex PCR assay. The clones in this table, taken by TCRdb from immuneACCESS, are in-frame only. Not every clone is retained; where verified, under half of the shortfall comes from an unresolved V gene, and the cause of the rest is unknown. This sample lists about 16,000 clones; about 73% were detected once. The biggest ten clones account for roughly an eighth of the sample. The sample here was CD8+ T cells from peripheral blood, taken from a patient given anti-PD-1 treatment. Receptors were obtained from a human donor with melanoma.

As DNA, the CDR3 is TGCAGCGTGAGGACAGGGGGCAGGTCACCCCTCCACTTT. Residues: CSVRTGGRSPLHF. This chain connects TRBV29-1 to TRBJ1-6; 11 bases agree with TRBD1. The trim removed 6 bases at V and 10 bases at J, leaving 5 bases unmatched. The CDR3 runs 13 residues. Germline CDR1 reads SQVTM; CDR2 reads ANQGSEA.

The V and J genes are TRBV2 and TRBJ2-1; D is ambiguous. There are 17 residues in the CDR3. CDR1 and CDR2 (germline): SNHLY, FYNNEI. The germline V and J ends were trimmed by 6 bases and 1 base, with 19 bases remaining between them. CDR3 in DNA: TGTGCCAGCAGGAAGTCAGAGCTTACCGTTTCCTACAATGAGCAGTTCTTC. This gives the protein CASRKSELTVSYNEQFF.

This chain joins TRBV2 and TRBJ2-7, with 9 bases lining up with TRBD1. V was pared by 3 bases and J by 3 bases, with 6 bases of the junction left unmatched. The CDR3 runs to 15 residues. Germline CDR1 and CDR2: SNHLY and FYNNEI. The CDR3 coding sequence is TGTGCCAGCAGTGATACACACAGGGGGCTCTACGAGCAGTACTTC. As protein: CASSDTHRGLYEQYF.

V and J are TRBV6-4 and TRBJ2-1; 7 nucleotides line up with TRBD1. This CDR3 contains 18 residues. V shed 2 bases and J 3 bases; nucleotides not matched to a gene: 13. Germline values: CDR1 MRHNA, CDR2 SNTAGT. The CDR3 coding sequence is TGTGCCAGCAGTGACCAGATACAGACAGGGATCGGCTACAATGAGCAGTTCTTC. It codes for CASSDQIQTGIGYNEQFF.

This sequence joins TRBV4-2 and TRBJ2-3; tentatively, D is TRBD2 (5 bases). Trimming took 1 base from V and 4 from J, leaving 15 bases between them. Germline loops: CDR1 LGHNA, CDR2 YNFKEQ. The CDR3 covers 16 residues. CDR3 DNA sequence: TGTGCCAGCAGCCAAGGAGGGAACTTAGGCGCAGATACGCAGTATTTT. This sequence encodes CASSQGGNLGADTQYF.

This chain joins TRBV19 and TRBJ1-2; D is perhaps TRBD1 (5 bases). Germline V lookup: CDR1 LNHDA, CDR2 SQIVND (reference sequence). V lost 5 bases, J lost 5 bases, and 24 bases lay in between. The CDR3 covers 17 residues. CDR3 sequence: CASSPHDLGAEIYGYTF. As DNA, the CDR3 is TGTGCCAGTAGTCCCCACGATCTCGGGGCGGAAATTTATGGCTACACCTTC. The whole variable domain, remainder taken from reference TRBV19 and TRBJ1-2, is DGGITQSPKYLFRKEGQNVTLSCEQNLNHDAMYWYRQDPGQGLRLIYYSQIVNDFQKGDIAEGYSVSREKKESFPLTVTSAQKNPTAFYLCASSPHDLGAEIYGYTFGSGTRLTVV.

This clone is medium-sized within its sample. The chain carries TRBV3-1 (or the pseudogene TRBV3-2) and TRBJ1-2; 7 bases are shared with TRBD1. Germline trimming cut 0 bases from V and 5 bases from J; bases unmatched to any gene: 3. The CDR3 totals 14 residues. CDR1 is LGHDT and CDR2 is YNNKEL in the germline V gene (reference sequence). The CDR3: CASSQDGTVYGYTF. The CDR3 region has the DNA TGTGCCAGCAGCCAAGATGGGACAGTTTATGGCTACACCTTC.

CDR3 region: CASSLVSDEQYF. CDR3 in DNA: TGTGCCAGCAGCTTAGTTTCCGACGAGCAGTACTTC. V and J are TRBV11-2 and TRBJ2-7; D uncertain. V shed 1 base and J shed 5 bases, with 6 bases lying between them. Looked up from germline, CDR1 is SGHAT and CDR2 is FQNNGV. The CDR3 sequence is 12 residues long.

The gene calls are TRBV4-1 and TRBJ1-2; a possible D gene is TRBD1 (6 bases). Germline CDR1 MGHRA, CDR2 YSYEKL. Deletions cut 4 bases from V and 0 bases from J, with 9 bases between. This CDR3 is 14 amino acids long. The CDR3 DNA is TGCGCCAGCAGCCCAGGGGTTACTAACTATGGCTACACCTTC. Protein product: CASSPGVTNYGYTF.

The chain joins TRBV5-8 to TRBJ1-4; possibly TRBD1 for D (5 bases). Trimming removed 10 bases from V and 3 bases from J, with 16 bases in between. Germline CDR1 SGHTS, CDR2 YDEGEE. The CDR3 length is 14 residues. CDR3 nucleotide sequence: TGTGCCGCATTACCCAGGGCCGCTAATGAAAAACTGTTTTTT. Protein product: CAALPRAANEKLFF.

This clone was found a few times. CDR3 sequence reads: CASSLQGYYGYTF. The CDR3 coding sequence is TGTGCCAGCAGCTTACAGGGGTACTATGGCTACACCTTC. The V and J genes are TRBV7-9 and TRBJ1-2, with D possibly matching TRBD1 (6 bases). The CDR3 loop spans 13 amino acids. V was shortened by 2 bases and J by 3 bases, with 7 bases between the two germline ends. Germline CDR1 SEHNR, CDR2 FQNEAQ (reference sequence).

This chain links TRBV9 with TRBJ2-1; D is ambiguous. With 4 bases removed from V and 0 bases from J, the gap between germline ends came to 17 bases. Per the germline V gene, CDR1 is SGDLS and CDR2 is YYNGEE. The CDR3 covers 17 residues. The CDR3 nucleotides are TGTGCCAGCAGCCCCCTCGGGCGGTTCAGCTCCTACAATGAGCAGTTCTTC. It is translated as CASSPLGRFSSYNEQFF.

The V gene is TRBV2, the J gene TRBJ2-7; D is possibly TRBD1 or TRBD2 (5 bases each). CDR3 length: 17 amino acids. The ends were cut back, 2 bases at V and 2 bases at J, with 19 bases in the middle. Germline CDR1 reads SNHLY; CDR2 reads FYNNEI. DNA for the CDR3: TGTGCCAGCAGTGAACGGGGCGGCGGCGACATTGCCTACGAGCAGTACTTC. This codes for CASSERGGGDIAYEQYF.